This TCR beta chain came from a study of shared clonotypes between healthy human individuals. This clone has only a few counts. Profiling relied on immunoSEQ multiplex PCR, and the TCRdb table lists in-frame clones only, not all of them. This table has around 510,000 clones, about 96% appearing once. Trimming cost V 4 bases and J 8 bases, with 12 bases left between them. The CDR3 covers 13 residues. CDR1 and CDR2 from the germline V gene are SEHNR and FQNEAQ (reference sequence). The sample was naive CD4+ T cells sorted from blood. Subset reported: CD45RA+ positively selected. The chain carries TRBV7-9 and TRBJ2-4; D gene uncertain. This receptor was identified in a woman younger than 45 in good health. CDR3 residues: CASSSAGLDIQYF. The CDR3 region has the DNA TGTGCCAGCAGCTCGGCCGGGTTGGACATTCAGTACTTC.